Described below is a single T cell receptor beta chain sequence and its context. The target antigen is unknown. Everyone who donated was a Caucasian adult who lived in Nashville, Tennessee. CD4+ cells yielded CD45RA+ naive and CD45RA-negative memory subsets. Only in-frame clones appear in the TCRdb table, and some are missing; sequencing was by immunoSEQ multiplex PCR. This table has about 2.5 million clones, 85% to 95% appearing once. This sample was taken from a study of shared clonotypes between healthy human individuals. Findings and caveats of the study: Donor clonotype sharing was expected to depend on sequencing depth. In general, naive subsets displayed greater estimated richness than memory subsets did.

Germline-derived CDR1 and CDR2 are MGHRA and YSYEKL. Trimming shortened V by 1 base and J by 11 bases, and 25 bases separated the two germline ends. This CDR3 region has 17 residues. This receptor was obtained from a man younger than 35 in good health. Some clones in this sample may be carry-over from other donors' samples. Sequences were obtained from naive CD4+ T cells from PBMCs. Subset specified: CD45RA+ positively selected. The chain carries TRBV4-1 and TRBJ2-3; D possibly matches TRBD1 or TRBD2 (5 bases each). CDR3 amino acids: CASSQVSLRDGARGQYF. The CDR3 bases are TGCGCCAGCAGCCAAGTTTCCCTTCGGGACGGAGCAAGGGGGCAGTATTTT.